These 16 T cell receptor beta chains originate from one sample sequenced in a study of blood T cell repertoires in COVID-19. Clones were read by immunoSEQ multiplex PCR, and TCRdb kept only the in-frame ones, dropping some. The sample yields about 110,000 clones, over 80% seen once. The sequenced material came from peripheral blood. Receptor source: a human donor in a cohort sampled during active COVID-19.

The V call is TRBV5-1, the J call TRBJ2-7; possible D gene TRBD1, 6 bases. There are 15 residues in the CDR3. Trimming removed 5 bases from V and 3 bases from J, with 18 bases in between. Germline loops: CDR1 SGHRS, CDR2 YFSETQ. The CDR3 is CASSFLQGSLYEQYF. The CDR3, as DNA: TGCGCCAGCAGTTTTTTACAGGGCTCCCTCTACGAGCAGTACTTC.

The chain combines TRBV29-1 with TRBJ1-2; D is undetermined. This CDR3 is 14 amino acids long. V was clipped by 3 bases and J by 6 bases, with 17 bases between them. CDR1 is SQVTM, CDR2 ANQGSEA, per germline. The CDR3 is CSVEKVPGKDGYTF. The CDR3 nucleotides read TGCAGCGTTGAGAAGGTCCCCGGGAAGGATGGCTACACCTTC.

The chain couples TRBV5-5 to TRBJ1-6; 9 positions match TRBD1. The CDR3 sequence is 15 residues long. Germline CDR1 and CDR2: SGHKS and YYEKEE (reference sequence). V dropped 4 bases and J dropped 7; count of bases not matched to a gene: 6. The CDR3 DNA follows: TGTGCCAGCAGCCACCAGGGACAGGGCAATTCACCCCTCCACTTT. Protein: CASSHQGQGNSPLHF.

This rearrangement joins TRBV19 to TRBJ2-6, with D possibly matching TRBD2 (7 bases). CDR1 and CDR2 from the germline V gene are LNHDA and SQIVND (reference sequence). This CDR3 has 17 residues. V shed 5 bases and J shed 0 bases, with 14 bases lying between them. CDR3: CASSSGRGASGANVLTF. DNA of the CDR3: TGTGCCAGTAGTTCGGGACGGGGGGCCTCTGGGGCCAACGTCCTGACTTTC.

The chain couples TRBV19 to TRBJ1-5, with 11 bases that match TRBD1. The J segment lost 5 bases and the V segment lost 7 bases, leaving 7 bases of the junction unmatched. CDR3 length: 15 amino acids. Germline V gene lookup returns CDR1 LNHDA and CDR2 SQIVND (reference sequence). CDR3 residues: CASIPGQGAYQPQHF. DNA of the CDR3: TGTGCCAGTATCCCCGGACAGGGGGCTTATCAGCCCCAGCATTTT.

The chain carries TRBV2 and TRBJ1-6; 10 bases fit TRBD1. The CDR3 is 14 amino acids. Looked up from germline, CDR1 is SNHLY and CDR2 is FYNNEI. V lost 6 bases, J lost 9 bases, and 5 bases stayed unmatched. The CDR3 loop is CASRSGTGVSPLHF. The CDR3 DNA is TGTGCCAGCAGGTCCGGGACAGGGGTTTCACCCCTCCACTTT.

The rearrangement links TRBV2 to TRBJ2-3, with a possible D match to TRBD2 (6 bases). The CDR3 loop spans 18 amino acids. Germline loops: CDR1 SNHLY, CDR2 FYNNEI. V gave up 1 base and J gave up 0 bases, with 17 bases separating them. CDR3 nucleotides: TGTGCCAGCAGTGAAGATCCCCCCCGGGGGTTCAGCACAGATACGCAGTATTTT. It translates to CASSEDPPRGFSTDTQYF.

A single count supports this clone. J is TRBJ1-4 and V is TRBV5-5; D unclear. V dropped 4 bases and J dropped 8 bases, with 6 bases sitting between them. CDR3 length: 11 residues. Germline V gene sequence: CDR1 SGHKS, CDR2 YYEKEE (reference sequence). The chain's CDR3 is CASSLEEKLFF. The CDR3 nucleotides are TGTGCCAGCAGCCTCGAGGAAAAACTGTTTTTT.

The V call is TRBV29-1, the J call TRBJ1-2, with unresolved D. The V gene lost 6 bases and the J gene lost 6 bases, with 17 bases spanning the gap. The CDR3 has 13 amino acids. CDR1 is SQVTM, CDR2 ANQGSEA, per germline. The CDR3 protein is CSVALGVGDGYTF. The CDR3 nucleotides read TGCAGCGTGGCCCTCGGGGTTGGGGATGGCTACACCTTC.

This clone was seen only a few times. The chain combines TRBV5-5 with TRBJ2-7, with D possibly being TRBD1 (6 bases). Germline V gene sequence: CDR1 SGHKS, CDR2 YYEKEE (reference sequence). The CDR3 loop spans 15 amino acids. V was pared by 0 bases and J by 2 bases, with 12 bases between. CDR3: CASSLEAGEAYEQYF. CDR3 in DNA: TGTGCCAGCAGCTTGGAGGCAGGGGAAGCCTACGAGCAGTACTTC.

The CDR3 region is CASSQDLKGHSSYEQYF. CDR3 in DNA: TGCGCCAGCAGCCAAGATTTGAAGGGACACTCTTCCTACGAGCAGTACTTC. This chain links TRBV4-1 with TRBJ2-7; TRBD1 is a possible D gene (6 bases). V was shortened by 0 bases and J by 1 base, with 16 bases between the two germline ends. CDR3 size: 17 residues. Germline CDR1 is MGHRA and CDR2 is YSYEKL.

The CDR3 DNA follows: TGTGCCAGTAGGGGACAGGGGGCGCGTGGGGCCAACGTCCTGACTTTC. It is translated as CASRGQGARGANVLTF. The chain recombines TRBV19 with TRBJ2-6, with TRBD1 matching over 12 bases. CDR3 size: 16 residues. CDR1 and CDR2 from the germline V gene are LNHDA and SQIVND (reference sequence). J was trimmed by 3 bases and V by 6 bases; bases with no gene match: 3.

The V call is TRBV20-1, the J call TRBJ2-1; 8 nucleotides align to TRBD2. The CDR3 spans 13 residues. V was clipped by 5 bases and J by 10 bases; unmatched bases: 10. Germline V gives CDR1 DFQATT, CDR2 SNEGSKA (reference sequence). DNA of the CDR3: TGCAGTGCTGGTGAGACTAGCGTCGAGGAGCAGTTCTTC. Its translation is CSAGETSVEEQFF.

The J gene is TRBJ1-6, the V gene TRBV18; D is uncertain. The CDR3 is 15 residues long. Germline V lookup: CDR1 KGHSH, CDR2 LQKENI. V gave up 4 bases and J gave up 2 bases, with 9 bases separating them. The CDR3 spells CASSQEATYNSPLHF. CDR3 nucleotide sequence: TGTGCCAGCTCACAGGAGGCGACCTATAATTCACCCCTCCACTTT.

V is TRBV6-2 or TRBV6-3 and J is TRBJ2-1; 10 positions agree with TRBD2. The CDR3 loop spans 15 amino acids. V lost 4 bases to trimming and J lost 8 bases; unmatched junction nucleotides: 8. Germline CDR1 reads MNHEY; CDR2 reads SVGEGT. The CDR3 here is CASSLGSGRSYEQFF. The CDR3 DNA is TGTGCCAGCAGTTTGGGTAGCGGGAGGTCGTATGAGCAGTTCTTC.

This clone is a singleton in its sample. The chain recombines TRBV5-5 with TRBJ2-1, with D possibly matching TRBD1 (6 bases). V lost 3 bases, J lost 3 bases, and 13 bases lay in between. CDR3 length: 15 residues. Looked up from germline, CDR1 is SGHKS and CDR2 is YYEKEE (reference sequence). The CDR3 DNA follows: TGTGCCAGCAGCTCGGGACACCCTTACTACAATGAGCAGTTCTTC. Translation: CASSSGHPYYNEQFF.